This T cell receptor beta chain was retrieved from a study of OX40 agonist ivuxolimab in advanced cancers. TCRdb keeps only in-frame clones here, not all; method: immunoSEQ multiplex PCR. The profile shows some 33,000 clones, approximately 90% of them singletons. The V and J ends lost 5 bases and 1 base respectively, with 7 bases between them. Per the germline V gene, CDR1 is SGDLS and CDR2 is YYNGEE. CDR3 length: 13 amino acids. This rearrangement joins TRBV9 to TRBJ2-1; possible D gene TRBD2, 5 bases. Source: CD4+ or CD8+ T cells sorted from blood, taken in a trial of the OX40 agonist ivuxolimab. This TCR came from an adult with an advanced solid tumor such as melanoma, head and neck, liver or kidney cancer. The CDR3 region is CASSGGSYNEQFF. DNA of the CDR3: TGTGCCAGCAGTGGCGGGTCCTACAATGAGCAGTTCTTC.